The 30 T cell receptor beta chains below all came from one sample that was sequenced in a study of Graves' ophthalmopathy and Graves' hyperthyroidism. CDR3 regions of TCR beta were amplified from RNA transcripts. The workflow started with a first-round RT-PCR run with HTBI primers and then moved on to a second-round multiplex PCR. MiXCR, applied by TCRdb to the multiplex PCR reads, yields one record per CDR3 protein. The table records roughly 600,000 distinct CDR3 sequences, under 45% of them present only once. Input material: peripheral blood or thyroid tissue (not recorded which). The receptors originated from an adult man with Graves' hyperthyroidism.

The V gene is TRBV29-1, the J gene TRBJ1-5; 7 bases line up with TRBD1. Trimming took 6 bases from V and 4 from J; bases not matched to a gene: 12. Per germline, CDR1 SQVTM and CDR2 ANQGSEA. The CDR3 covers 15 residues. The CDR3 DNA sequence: TGCAGCGTAGAGACAGGGCCCACCAAAAATCAGCCCCAGCATTTT. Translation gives CSVETGPTKNQPQHF.

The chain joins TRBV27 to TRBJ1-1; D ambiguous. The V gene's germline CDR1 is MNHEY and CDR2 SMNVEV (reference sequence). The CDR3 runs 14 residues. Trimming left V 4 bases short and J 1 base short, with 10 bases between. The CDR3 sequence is CASSSTHRNTEAFF. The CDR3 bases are TGTGCCAGCAGTTCGACCCATAGGAACACTGAAGCTTTCTTT.

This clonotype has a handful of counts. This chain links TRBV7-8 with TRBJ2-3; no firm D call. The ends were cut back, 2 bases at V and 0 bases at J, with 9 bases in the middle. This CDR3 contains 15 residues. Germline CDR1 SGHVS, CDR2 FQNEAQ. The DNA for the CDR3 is TGTGCCAGCAGCTTAACTTCTCAGAGCACAGATACGCAGTATTTT. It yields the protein CASSLTSQSTDTQYF.

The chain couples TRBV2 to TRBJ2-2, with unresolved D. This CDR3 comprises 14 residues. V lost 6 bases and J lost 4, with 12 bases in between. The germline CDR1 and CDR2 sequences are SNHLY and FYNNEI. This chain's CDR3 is CASSPQFGTGELFF. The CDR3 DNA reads TGTGCCAGCAGCCCACAATTTGGCACCGGGGAGCTGTTTTTT.

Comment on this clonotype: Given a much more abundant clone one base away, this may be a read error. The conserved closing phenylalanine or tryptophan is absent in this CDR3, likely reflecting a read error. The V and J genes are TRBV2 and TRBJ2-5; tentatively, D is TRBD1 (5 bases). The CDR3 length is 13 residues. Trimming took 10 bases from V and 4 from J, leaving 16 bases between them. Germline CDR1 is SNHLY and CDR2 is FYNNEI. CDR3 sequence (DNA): TGTGCCAACAGCAGGGAAGGGCGAGAGACCCAGTACTCC. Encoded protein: CANSREGRETQYS.

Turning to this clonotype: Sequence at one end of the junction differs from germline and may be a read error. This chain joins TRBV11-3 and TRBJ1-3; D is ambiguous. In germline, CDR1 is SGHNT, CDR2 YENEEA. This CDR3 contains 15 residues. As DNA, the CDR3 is TGTGCCAGCGGCTTAGTAGCCCAGTCTGGAAACACCATATATTTT. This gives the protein CASGLVAQSGNTIYF.

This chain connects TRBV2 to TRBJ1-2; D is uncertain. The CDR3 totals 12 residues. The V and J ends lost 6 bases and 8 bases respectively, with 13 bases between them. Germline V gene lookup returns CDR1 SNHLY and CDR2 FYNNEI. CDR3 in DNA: TGTGCCAGCAGCGAGGAGGACGGCGGCTACACCTTC. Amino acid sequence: CASSEEDGGYTF.

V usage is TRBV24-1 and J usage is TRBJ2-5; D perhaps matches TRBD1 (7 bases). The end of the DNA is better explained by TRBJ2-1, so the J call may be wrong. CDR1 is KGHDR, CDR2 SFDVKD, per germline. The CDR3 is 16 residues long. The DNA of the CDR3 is TGTGCCACCAGTGATCGGGACAGTCGGGGGAGGAATGAGCAGTTCTTC. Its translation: CATSDRDSRGRNEQFF.

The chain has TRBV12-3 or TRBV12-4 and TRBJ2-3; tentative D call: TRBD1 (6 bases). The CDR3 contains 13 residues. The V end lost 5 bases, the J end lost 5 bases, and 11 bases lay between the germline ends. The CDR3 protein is CASSPEGEDTQYF. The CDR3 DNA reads TGTGCCAGCAGTCCCGAGGGGGAAGATACGCAGTATTTT.

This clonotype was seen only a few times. DNA of the CDR3: TGCGCCAGCAGCCCCCCCGGACTTTCCTACGAGCAGTACTTC. Amino acids: CASSPPGLSYEQYF. This chain connects TRBV5-1 to TRBJ2-7; tentatively, D is TRBD2 (5 bases). CDR3 length: 14 amino acids. Trimming took off 4 bases at V and 1 base at J, with 12 bases between the two ends. Looked up from germline, CDR1 is SGHRS and CDR2 is YFSETQ.

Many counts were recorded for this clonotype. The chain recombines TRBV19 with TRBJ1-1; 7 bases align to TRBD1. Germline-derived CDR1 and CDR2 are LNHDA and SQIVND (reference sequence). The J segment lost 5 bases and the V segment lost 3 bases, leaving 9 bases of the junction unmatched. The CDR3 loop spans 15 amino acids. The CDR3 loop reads CASSIRGGAETEAFF. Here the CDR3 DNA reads TGTGCCAGTAGTATCCGAGGGGGCGCGGAGACTGAAGCTTTCTTT.

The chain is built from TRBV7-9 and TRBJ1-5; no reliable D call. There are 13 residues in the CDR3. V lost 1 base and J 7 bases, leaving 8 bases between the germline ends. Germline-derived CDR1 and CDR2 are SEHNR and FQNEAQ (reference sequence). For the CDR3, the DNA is TGTGCCAGCAGCTTAGGGCAAGAACAGCCCCAGCATTTT. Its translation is CASSLGQEQPQHF.

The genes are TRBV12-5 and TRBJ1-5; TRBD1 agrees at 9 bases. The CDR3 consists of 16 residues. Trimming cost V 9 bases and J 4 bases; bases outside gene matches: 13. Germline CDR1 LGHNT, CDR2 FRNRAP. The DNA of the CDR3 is TGTGCTAGGGGCCGCCTACAGGGGGCTCTGAATCAGCCCCAGCATTTT. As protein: CARGRLQGALNQPQHF.

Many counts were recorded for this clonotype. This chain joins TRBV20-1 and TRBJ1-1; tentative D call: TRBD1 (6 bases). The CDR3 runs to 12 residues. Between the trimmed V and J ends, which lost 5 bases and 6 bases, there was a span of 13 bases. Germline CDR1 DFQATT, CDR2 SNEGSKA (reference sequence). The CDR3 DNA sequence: TGCAGTGCTGCTTACAGGGTCCCTGAAGCTTTCTTT. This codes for CSAAYRVPEAFF.

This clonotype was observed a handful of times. For the CDR3, the DNA is TGCAGTGCTAGAGATCAGCCGGTCTATGGCTACACCTTC. Protein product: CSARDQPVYGYTF. The V call is TRBV20-1, the J call TRBJ1-2; no firm D call. Germline V lookup: CDR1 DFQATT, CDR2 SNEGSKA (reference sequence). The CDR3 is 13 amino acids. Trimming cost V 0 bases and J 4 bases, with 9 bases left between them.

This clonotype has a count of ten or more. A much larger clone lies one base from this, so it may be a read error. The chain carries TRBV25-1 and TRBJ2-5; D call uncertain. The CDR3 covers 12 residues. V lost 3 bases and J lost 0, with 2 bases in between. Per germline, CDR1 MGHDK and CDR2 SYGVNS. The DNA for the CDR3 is TGTGCCAGCAGTGAGTACCAAGAGACCCAGTACTTC. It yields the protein CASSEYQETQYF.

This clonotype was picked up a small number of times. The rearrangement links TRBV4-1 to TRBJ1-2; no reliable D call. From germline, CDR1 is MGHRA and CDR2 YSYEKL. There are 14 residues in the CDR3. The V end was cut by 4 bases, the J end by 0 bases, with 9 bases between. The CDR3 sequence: CASSPLGSNYGYTF. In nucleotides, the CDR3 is TGCGCCAGCAGCCCCCTGGGATCTAACTATGGCTACACCTTC.

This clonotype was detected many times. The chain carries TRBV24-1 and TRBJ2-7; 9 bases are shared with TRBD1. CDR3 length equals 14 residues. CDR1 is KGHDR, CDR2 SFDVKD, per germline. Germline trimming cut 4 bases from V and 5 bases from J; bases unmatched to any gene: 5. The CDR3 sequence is CATSDPDRGDEQYF. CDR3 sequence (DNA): TGTGCCACCAGTGACCCCGACAGGGGGGACGAGCAGTACTTC.

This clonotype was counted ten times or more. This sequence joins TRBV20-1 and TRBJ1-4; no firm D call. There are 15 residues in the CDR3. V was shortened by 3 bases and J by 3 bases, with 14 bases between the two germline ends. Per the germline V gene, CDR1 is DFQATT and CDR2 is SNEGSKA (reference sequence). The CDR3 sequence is CSASGGSGSNEKLFF. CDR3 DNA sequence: TGCAGTGCTAGTGGTGGGTCAGGTTCTAATGAAAAACTGTTTTTT.

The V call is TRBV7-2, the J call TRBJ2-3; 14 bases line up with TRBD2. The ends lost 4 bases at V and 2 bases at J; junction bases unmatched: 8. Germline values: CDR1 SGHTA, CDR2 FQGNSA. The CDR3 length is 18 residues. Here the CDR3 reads CASSSGLAGEGNTDTQYF. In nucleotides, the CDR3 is TGTGCCAGCAGCTCGGGACTAGCGGGAGAGGGTAACACAGATACGCAGTATTTT.

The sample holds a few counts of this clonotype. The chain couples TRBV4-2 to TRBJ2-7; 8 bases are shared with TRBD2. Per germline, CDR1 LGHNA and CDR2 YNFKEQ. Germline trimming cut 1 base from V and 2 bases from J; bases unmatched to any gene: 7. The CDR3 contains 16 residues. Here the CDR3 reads CASSQGSGGWAYEQYF. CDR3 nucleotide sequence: TGTGCCAGCAGCCAAGGGTCGGGGGGGTGGGCCTACGAGCAGTACTTC.

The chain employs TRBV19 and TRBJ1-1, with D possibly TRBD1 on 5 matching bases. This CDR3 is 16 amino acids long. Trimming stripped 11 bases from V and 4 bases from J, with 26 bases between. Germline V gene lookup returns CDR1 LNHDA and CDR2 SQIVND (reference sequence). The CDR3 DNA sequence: TGTGCCTGGAGTGTATTCGGTGCAGGGAAACCCACTGAAGCTTTCTTT. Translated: CAWSVFGAGKPTEAFF.

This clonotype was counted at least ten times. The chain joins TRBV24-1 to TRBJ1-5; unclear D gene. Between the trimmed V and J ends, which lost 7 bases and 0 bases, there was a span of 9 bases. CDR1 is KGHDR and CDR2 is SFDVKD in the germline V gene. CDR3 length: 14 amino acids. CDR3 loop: CATSHMDSNQPQHF. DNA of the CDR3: TGTGCCACCAGCCACATGGATAGCAATCAGCCCCAGCATTTT.

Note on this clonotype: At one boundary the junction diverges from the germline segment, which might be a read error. CDR3: CASSLATGPGQPQHF. CDR3 sequence (DNA): TGTGCCAGCAGTTTAGCCACAGGCCCGGGCCAGCCCCAGCATTTT. This chain connects TRBV7-9 to TRBJ1-5; a weak D match, TRBD1 (5 bases). Germline CDR1 SEHNR, CDR2 FQNEAQ (reference sequence). The CDR3 consists of 15 residues.

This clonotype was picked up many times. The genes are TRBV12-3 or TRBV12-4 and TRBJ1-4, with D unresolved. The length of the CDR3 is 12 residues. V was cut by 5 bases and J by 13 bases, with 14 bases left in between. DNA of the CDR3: TGTGCCAGCAGTGGTTCGGAGGTTCGACTGTTTTTT. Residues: CASSGSEVRLFF.

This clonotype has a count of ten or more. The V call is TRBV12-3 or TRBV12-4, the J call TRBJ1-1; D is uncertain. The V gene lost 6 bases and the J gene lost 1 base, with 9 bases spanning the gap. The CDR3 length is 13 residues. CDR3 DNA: TGTGCCAGCAGGTCACTGCAGAACACTGAAGCTTTCTTT. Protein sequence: CASRSLQNTEAFF.

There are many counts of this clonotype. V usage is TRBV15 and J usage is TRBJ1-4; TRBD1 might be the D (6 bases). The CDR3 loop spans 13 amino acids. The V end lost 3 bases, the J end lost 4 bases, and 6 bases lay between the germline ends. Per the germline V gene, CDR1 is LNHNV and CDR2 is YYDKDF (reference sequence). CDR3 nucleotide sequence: TGTGCCACCAGCAGGGACAGTAATGAAAAACTGTTTTTT. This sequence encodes CATSRDSNEKLFF.

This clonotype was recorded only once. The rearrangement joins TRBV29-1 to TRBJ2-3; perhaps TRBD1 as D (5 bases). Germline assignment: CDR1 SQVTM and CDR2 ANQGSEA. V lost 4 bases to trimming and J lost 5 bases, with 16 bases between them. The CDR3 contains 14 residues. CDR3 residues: CSVVLGIGEDTQYF. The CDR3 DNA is TGCAGCGTTGTCTTGGGTATAGGGGAAGATACGCAGTATTTT.

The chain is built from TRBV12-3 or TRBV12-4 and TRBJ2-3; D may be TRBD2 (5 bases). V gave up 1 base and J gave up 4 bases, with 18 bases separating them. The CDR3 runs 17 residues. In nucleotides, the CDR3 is TGTGCCAGCAGTTTAGATTCAGCGGCGTTGGGCGCAGATACGCAGTATTTT. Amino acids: CASSLDSAALGADTQYF.

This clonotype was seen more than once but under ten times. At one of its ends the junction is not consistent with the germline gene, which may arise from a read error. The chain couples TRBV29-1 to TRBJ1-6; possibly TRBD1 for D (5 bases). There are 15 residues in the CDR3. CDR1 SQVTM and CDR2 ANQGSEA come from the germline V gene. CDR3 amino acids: CSFEGGDLSNSPLHF. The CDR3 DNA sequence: TGCAGCTTTGAGGGAGGGGATTTATCTAATTCACCCCTCCACTTT.